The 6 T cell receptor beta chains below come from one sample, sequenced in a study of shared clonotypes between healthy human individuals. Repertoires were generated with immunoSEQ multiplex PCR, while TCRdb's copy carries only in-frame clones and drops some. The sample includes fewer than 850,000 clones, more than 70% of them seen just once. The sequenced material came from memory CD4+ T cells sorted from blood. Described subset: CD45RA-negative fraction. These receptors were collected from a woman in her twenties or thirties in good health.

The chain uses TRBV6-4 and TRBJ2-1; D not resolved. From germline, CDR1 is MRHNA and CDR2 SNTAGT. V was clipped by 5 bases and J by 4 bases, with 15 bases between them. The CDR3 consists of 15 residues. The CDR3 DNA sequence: TGTGCCAGCAGTCCAAACGAGGTCCAGTACAATGAGCAGTTCTTC. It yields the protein CASSPNEVQYNEQFF.

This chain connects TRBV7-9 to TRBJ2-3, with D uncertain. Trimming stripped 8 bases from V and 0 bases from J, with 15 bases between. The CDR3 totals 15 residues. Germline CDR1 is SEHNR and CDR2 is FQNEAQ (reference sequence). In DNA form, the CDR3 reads TGTGCCAGCTGCGTCGGCTCCTCGAGCACAGATACGCAGTATTTT. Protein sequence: CASCVGSSSTDTQYF.

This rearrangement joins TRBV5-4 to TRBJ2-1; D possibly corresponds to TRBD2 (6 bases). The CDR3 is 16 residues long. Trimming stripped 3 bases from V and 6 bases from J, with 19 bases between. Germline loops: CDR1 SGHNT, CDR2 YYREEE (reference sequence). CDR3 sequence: CASSSEGRSLGNEQFF. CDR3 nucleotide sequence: TGTGCCAGCAGCTCGGAGGGGAGGAGTTTGGGCAATGAGCAGTTCTTC.

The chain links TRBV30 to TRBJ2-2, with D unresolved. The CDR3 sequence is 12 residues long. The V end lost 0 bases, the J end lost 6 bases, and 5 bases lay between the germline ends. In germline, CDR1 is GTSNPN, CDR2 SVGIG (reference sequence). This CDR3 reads CAWSVTPGELFF. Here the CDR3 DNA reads TGTGCCTGGAGTGTTACCCCCGGGGAGCTGTTTTTT.

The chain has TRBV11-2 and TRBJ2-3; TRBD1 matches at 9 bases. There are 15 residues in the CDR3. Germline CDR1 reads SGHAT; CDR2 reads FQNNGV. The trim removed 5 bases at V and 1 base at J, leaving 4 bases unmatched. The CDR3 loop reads CASSLWTGGTDTQYF. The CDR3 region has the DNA TGTGCCAGCAGCCTTTGGACAGGGGGCACAGATACGCAGTATTTT.

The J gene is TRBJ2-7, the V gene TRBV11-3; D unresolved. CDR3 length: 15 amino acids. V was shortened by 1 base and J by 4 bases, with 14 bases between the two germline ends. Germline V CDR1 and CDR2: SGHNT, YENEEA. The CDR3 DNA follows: TGTGCCAGCAGCTTAGTTAACAGAAAGGGTTACGAGCAGTACTTC. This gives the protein CASSLVNRKGYEQYF. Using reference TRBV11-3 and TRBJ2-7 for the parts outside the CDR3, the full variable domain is EAGVVQSPRYKIIEKKQPVAFWCNPISGHNTLYWYLQNLGQGPELLIRYENEEAVDDSQLPKDRFSAERLKGVDSTLKIQPAELGDSAVYLCASSLVNRKGYEQYFGPGTRLTVT.